This T cell receptor beta chain was retrieved from a study of glioma-infiltrating T cells after dendritic cell vaccination. About the research overall: The vaccine used monocyte-derived dendritic cells pulsed overnight with autologous tumor lysate.

Primers: 60 V beta forward and 13 J beta reverse. Produced via immunoSEQ multiplex PCR; TCRdb's table is partial and in-frame only. This table has 50,000 to 75,000 clones, about 84% appearing once. The time point denotes: after dendritic cell vaccination, including at tumor progression/relapse. All glioblastoma patients lacked an isocitrate dehydrogenase mutation. The CDR3 length is 14 residues. CDR1 and CDR2 from the germline V gene are MNHEY and SMNVEV (reference sequence). This clone was seen a single time. The clonotype comes from a human donor with glioblastoma. Sequenced here: blood, sampled after dendritic cell vaccination. This sequence joins TRBV27 and TRBJ2-5, with 7 bases lining up with TRBD2. Judging by the DNA end, TRBJ2-7 fits better; the J call may be wrong. The CDR3 DNA reads TGTGCCAGCAGTATTAGCGGGTACTCCTACGAGCAGTACTTC. It codes for CASSISGYSYEQYF.